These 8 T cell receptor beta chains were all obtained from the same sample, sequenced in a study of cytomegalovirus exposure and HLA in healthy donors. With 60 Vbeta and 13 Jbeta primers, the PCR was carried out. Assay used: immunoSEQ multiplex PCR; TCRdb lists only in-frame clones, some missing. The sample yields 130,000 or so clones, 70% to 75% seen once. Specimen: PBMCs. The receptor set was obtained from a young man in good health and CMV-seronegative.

The CDR3 coding sequence is TGTGCCAGCAGGACGGAGAGATCTGGAAACACCATATATTTT. This codes for CASRTERSGNTIYF. The chain recombines TRBV6-1 with TRBJ1-3; D call uncertain. Trimming took off 6 bases at V and 1 base at J, with 10 bases between the two ends. The CDR3 is 14 amino acids. Germline V gene sequence: CDR1 MNHNS, CDR2 SASEGT.

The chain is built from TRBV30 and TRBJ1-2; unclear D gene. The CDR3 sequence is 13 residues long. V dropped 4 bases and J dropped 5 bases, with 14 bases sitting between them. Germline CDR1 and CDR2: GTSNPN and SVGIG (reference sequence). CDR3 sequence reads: CAWTRNGVYGYTF. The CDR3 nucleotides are TGTGCCTGGACCCGCAACGGGGTTTATGGCTACACCTTC.

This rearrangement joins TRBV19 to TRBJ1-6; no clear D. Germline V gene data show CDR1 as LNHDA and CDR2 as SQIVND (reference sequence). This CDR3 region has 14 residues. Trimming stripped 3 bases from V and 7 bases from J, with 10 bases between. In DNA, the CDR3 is TGTGCCAGTAGTATCTCTAACTTCAATTCACCCCTCCACTTT. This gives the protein CASSISNFNSPLHF.

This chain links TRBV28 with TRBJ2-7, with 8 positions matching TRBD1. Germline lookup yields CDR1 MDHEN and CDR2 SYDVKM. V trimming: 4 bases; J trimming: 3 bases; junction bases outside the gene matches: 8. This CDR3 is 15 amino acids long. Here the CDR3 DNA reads TGTGCCAGCAGTTCCTTACAGGGGGTCCTCTACGAGCAGTACTTC. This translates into CASSSLQGVLYEQYF.

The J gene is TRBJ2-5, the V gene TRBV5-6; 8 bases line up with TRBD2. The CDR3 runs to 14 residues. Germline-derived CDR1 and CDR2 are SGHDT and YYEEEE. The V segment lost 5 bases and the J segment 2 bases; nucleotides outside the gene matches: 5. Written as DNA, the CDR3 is TGTGCCAGCAGTCCCGGGGGGGTACAAGAGACCCAGTACTTC. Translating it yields CASSPGGVQETQYF.

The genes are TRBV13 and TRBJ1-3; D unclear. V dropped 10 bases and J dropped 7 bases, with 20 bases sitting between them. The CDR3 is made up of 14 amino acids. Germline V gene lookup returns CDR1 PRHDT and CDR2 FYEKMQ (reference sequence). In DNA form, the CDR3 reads TGTGCCACCTCGCGGGGAGGCGACGGGAACACCATATATTTT. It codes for CATSRGGDGNTIYF.

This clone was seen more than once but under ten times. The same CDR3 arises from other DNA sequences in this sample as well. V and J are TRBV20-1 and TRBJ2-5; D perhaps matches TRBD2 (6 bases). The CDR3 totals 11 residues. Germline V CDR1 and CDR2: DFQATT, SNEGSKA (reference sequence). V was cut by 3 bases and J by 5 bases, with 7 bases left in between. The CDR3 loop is CSASLAETQYF. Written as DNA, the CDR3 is TGCAGTGCTAGCCTAGCGGAGACCCAGTACTTC.

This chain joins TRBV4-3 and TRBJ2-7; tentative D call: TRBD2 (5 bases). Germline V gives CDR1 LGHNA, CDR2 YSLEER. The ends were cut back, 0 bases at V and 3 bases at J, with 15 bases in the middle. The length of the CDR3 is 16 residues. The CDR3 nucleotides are TGCGCCAGCAGCCAAGAAGGTCCTAGCTCGAACTACGAGCAGTACTTC. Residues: CASSQEGPSSNYEQYF.